Shown below are 11 T cell receptor beta chains from a single sample sequenced in a study of Graves' ophthalmopathy and Graves' hyperthyroidism listed by TCRdb under 2018. TCRdb records Illumina HiSeq 2000 as the sequencer. TCR beta CDR3 regions were amplified from RNA transcripts for repertoire sequencing. The first round was an RT-PCR using HTBI primers with the Qiagen OneStep RT-PCR kit, and this first round was followed by a second-round multiplex PCR, then size selection and purification. TCRdb's own reprocessing of the public reads used fastp at Q25 and MiXCR and kept productive beta chains. Every CDR3 protein is listed once, alongside the most common genes and DNA of its rows. For this sample the table gives some 370,000 distinct CDR3 sequences, of which approximately 18% were detected only once. In total, the top ten clones hold 2.4% of the sample. The sample was peripheral blood. The receptor set was obtained from an adult woman with stable Graves' hyperthyroidism.

On this clonotype: The CDR3 ends on some other residue instead of the conserved phenylalanine or tryptophan, so this is likely a read error. This chain joins TRBV29-1 and TRBJ1-1, with D possibly TRBD1 on 5 matching bases. CDR1 is SQVTM, CDR2 ANQGSEA, per germline. The CDR3 consists of 13 residues. Deletions cut 7 bases from V and 2 bases from J, with 14 bases between. CDR3 amino acids: CSATGQINTEAFY. CDR3 DNA sequence: TGCAGCGCAACGGGGCAGATAAACACTGAAGCTTTCTAT.

This clonotype showed up just once. The V call is TRBV6-5, the J call TRBJ1-5; no firm D call. The CDR3 is 13 amino acids. Trimming left V 7 bases short and J 4 bases short, with 11 bases between. CDR1 MNHEY and CDR2 SVGAGI come from the germline V gene. CDR3 in DNA: TGTGCCAGCACCTCAAGTAGGAATCAGCCCCAGCATTTT. Translation: CASTSSRNQPQHF.

On this clonotype itself: A much larger clonotype is one base distant, so this may be a read error. In DNA, the CDR3 is TGTGCCAGCGCGGGCCTTGACTATAGCGATCAGCCCCAGCATTTT. Amino acids: CASAGLDYSDQPQHF. This rearrangement joins TRBV6-1 to TRBJ1-5; D gene ambiguous. This CDR3 contains 15 residues. Per the germline V gene, CDR1 is MNHNS and CDR2 is SASEGT.

This clonotype has at least ten counts. This rearrangement joins TRBV5-1 to TRBJ2-7, with D perhaps matching TRBD1 or TRBD2 (5 bases each). Germline CDR1 SGHRS, CDR2 YFSETQ. CDR3 size: 15 residues. Trimming pared 1 base from V and 3 bases from J, leaving 14 bases between. The CDR3 loop is CASSLLGPGDYEQYF. As DNA, the CDR3 is TGCGCCAGCAGCTTGTTGGGGCCCGGGGACTACGAGCAGTACTTC.

At least ten counts were recorded for this clonotype. The chain uses TRBV29-1 and TRBJ2-7, with D maybe TRBD1 (6 bases). The CDR3 covers 13 residues. V lost 7 bases, J lost 2 bases, and 15 bases lay in between. The germline gives CDR1 SQVTM, CDR2 ANQGSEA. This chain's CDR3 is CSAALGTPYEQYF. The CDR3 DNA is TGCAGCGCAGCGCTTGGGACACCCTACGAGCAGTACTTC.

This clonotype came up many times. The V and J genes are TRBV20-1 and TRBJ1-6, with 11 bases that match TRBD1. Germline CDR1 and CDR2: DFQATT and SNEGSKA (reference sequence). This CDR3 is 12 amino acids long. V shed 6 bases, J shed 10 bases, and the junction held 2 bases outside the gene matches. CDR3: CSARTGGSPLHF. The CDR3, as DNA: TGCAGTGCCAGGACAGGGGGCTCACCCCTCCACTTT.

This clonotype was detected ten times or more. V is TRBV28 and J is TRBJ1-1; D gene ambiguous. The CDR3 contains 18 residues. CDR1 is MDHEN, CDR2 SYDVKM, per germline. V was pared by 3 bases and J by 0 bases, with 20 bases between. The CDR3 DNA reads TGTGCCAGCAGTTTCGTTCGGCGGGCCCGGGCCCTGAACACTGAAGCTTTCTTT. Translated, it gives CASSFVRRARALNTEAFF.

This clonotype was seen repeatedly, ten times or more. The rearrangement links TRBV6-4 to TRBJ2-2; 9 bases agree with TRBD1. Germline CDR1 MRHNA, CDR2 SNTAGT. After removal of 6 bases from V and 6 bases from J, the junction contained 5 bases not matched to a gene. This CDR3 has 14 residues. CDR3 bases: TGTGCCAGCAGGCCGGGACAGGGTGCCGGGGAGCTGTTTTTT. Translating it yields CASRPGQGAGELFF.

For this clonotype: Being one base from a much bigger clone, this may be a read error. V and J are TRBV11-2 and TRBJ1-1, with D unclear. There are 16 residues in the CDR3. Germline-derived CDR1 and CDR2 are SGHAT and FQNNGV. The CDR3 region has the DNA TGTGCCAGCAGCTTAGTTCTGGAACTACTGAACACTGGAGCTTTCTTT. It encodes CASSLVLELLNTGAFF.

Ten or more counts support this clonotype. The V call is TRBV5-1, the J call TRBJ2-2; D is unclear. V was clipped by 0 bases and J by 5 bases, with 11 bases between them. This CDR3 has 15 residues. Germline V lookup: CDR1 SGHRS, CDR2 YFSETQ. CDR3 nucleotides: TGCGCCAGCAGCTTGGCAACAAGCGATACCGGGGAGCTGTTTTTT. As protein: CASSLATSDTGELFF.

At least ten counts were recorded for this clonotype. This sequence may be a read error, since a much larger clone differs from it by one base. The conserved phenylalanine or tryptophan is not found at the CDR3 terminus, so this likely reflects a read error. The CDR3 is CASSPGHGAFL. In nucleotides, the CDR3 is TGTGCCAGCAGTCCGGGACATGGAGCTTTCCTT. V gene TRBV12-3 or TRBV12-4 combines with J gene TRBJ1-1, with D perhaps matching TRBD1 (6 bases). V was cut by 5 bases and J by 10 bases, with 11 bases left in between. The CDR3 covers 11 residues.